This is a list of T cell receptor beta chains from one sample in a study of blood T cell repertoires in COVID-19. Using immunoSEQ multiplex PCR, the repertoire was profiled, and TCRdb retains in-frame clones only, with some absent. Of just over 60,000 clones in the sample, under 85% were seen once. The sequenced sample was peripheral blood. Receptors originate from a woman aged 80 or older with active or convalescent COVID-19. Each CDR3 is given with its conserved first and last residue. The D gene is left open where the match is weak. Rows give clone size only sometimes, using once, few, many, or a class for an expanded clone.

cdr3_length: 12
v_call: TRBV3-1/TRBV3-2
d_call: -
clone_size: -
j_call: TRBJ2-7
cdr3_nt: TGTGCCAGCAGCCTACATGGTGGCGAGCAGTACTTC
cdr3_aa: CASSLHGGEQYF

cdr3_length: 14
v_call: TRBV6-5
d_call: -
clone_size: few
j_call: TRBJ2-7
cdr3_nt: TGTGCCAGCACCCTTCGGGGTAGTGAATCCGGGCAGTACTTC
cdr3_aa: CASTLRGSESGQYF

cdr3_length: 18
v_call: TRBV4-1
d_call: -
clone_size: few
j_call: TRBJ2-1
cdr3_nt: TGCGCCAGCAGCCAAGTAGATCTGGGACTCAAAGGCCACAATGAGCAGTTCTTC
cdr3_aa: CASSQVDLGLKGHNEQFF

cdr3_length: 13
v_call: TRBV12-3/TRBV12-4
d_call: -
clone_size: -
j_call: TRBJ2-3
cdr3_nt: TGTGCCAGCAGTTCTTTAGCCACAGATACGCAGTATTTT
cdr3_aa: CASSSLATDTQYF

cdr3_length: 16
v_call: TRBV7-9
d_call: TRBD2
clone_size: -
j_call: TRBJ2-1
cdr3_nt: TGTGCCAGCAGCTTATGGCTAGCGGGCTCCTACAATGAGCAGTTCTTC
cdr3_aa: CASSLWLAGSYNEQFF

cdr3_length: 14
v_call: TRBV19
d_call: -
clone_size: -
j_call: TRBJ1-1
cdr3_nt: TGTGCCAGTAGTATGGGGGGGAGGAACACTGAAGCTTTCTTT
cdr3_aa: CASSMGGRNTEAFF

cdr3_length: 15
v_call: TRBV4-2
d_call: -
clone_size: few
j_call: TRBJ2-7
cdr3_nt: TGTGCCAGCAGCCAAGGCGAGACTAGGCCCTACGAGCAGTACTTC
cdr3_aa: CASSQGETRPYEQYF

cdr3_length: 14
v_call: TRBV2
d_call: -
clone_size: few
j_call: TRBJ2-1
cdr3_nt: TGTGCCAGCAGTGACAGGGCCACCTACAATGAGCAGTTCTTC
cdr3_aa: CASSDRATYNEQFF

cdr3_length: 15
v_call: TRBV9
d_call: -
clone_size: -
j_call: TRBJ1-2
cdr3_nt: TGTGCCAGCAGCGTAGATGGGAGGGGAGGGTCTGGCTACACCTTC
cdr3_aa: CASSVDGRGGSGYTF

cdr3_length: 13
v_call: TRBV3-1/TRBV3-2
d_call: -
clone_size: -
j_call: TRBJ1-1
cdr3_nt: TGTGCCAGCAGCCACCCGGGGAGCACTGAAGCTTTCTTT
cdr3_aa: CASSHPGSTEAFF

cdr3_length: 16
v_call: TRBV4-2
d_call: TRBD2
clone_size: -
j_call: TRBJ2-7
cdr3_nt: TGTGCCAGCAGCCCCCTAGCGGGGGGACCTTCCTACGAGCAGTACTTC
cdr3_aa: CASSPLAGGPSYEQYF

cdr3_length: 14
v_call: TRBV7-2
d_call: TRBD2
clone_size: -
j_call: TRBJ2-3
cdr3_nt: TGTGCCAGCAGCTCGGGACTAAGCACAGATACGCAGTATTTT
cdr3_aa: CASSSGLSTDTQYF

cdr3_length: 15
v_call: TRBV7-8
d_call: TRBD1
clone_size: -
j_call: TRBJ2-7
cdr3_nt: TGTGCCAGCAGCTCCCGGACAGGGCAGAACTACGAGCAGTACTTC
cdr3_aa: CASSSRTGQNYEQYF

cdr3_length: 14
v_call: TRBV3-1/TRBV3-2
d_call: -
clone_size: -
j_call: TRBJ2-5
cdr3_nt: TGTGCCAGCCAAGCGGGCGGGTTAGCAGAGACCCAGTACTTC
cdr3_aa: CASQAGGLAETQYF

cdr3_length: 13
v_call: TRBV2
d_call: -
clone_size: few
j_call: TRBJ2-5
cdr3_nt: TGTGCCAGCAGGACAGGCCCCCCAGAGACCCAGTACTTC
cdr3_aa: CASRTGPPETQYF

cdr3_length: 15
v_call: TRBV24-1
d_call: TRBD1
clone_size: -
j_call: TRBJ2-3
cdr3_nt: TGTGCCACCGCAAATTCACAGGGGGGAGGAGATACGCAGTATTTT
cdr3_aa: CATANSQGGGDTQYF

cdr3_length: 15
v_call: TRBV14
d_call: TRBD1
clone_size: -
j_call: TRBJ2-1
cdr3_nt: TGTGCCAGCAGCCATAAAGGACAGGGCTTCGATGAGCAGTTCTTC
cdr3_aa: CASSHKGQGFDEQFF

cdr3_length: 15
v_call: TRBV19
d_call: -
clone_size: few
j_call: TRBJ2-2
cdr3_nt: TGTGCCAGTAGTATCCAGGGATCGAACACCGGGGAGCTGTTTTTT
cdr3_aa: CASSIQGSNTGELFF

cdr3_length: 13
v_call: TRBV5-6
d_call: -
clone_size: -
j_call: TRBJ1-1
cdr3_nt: TGTGCCAGCAGCTTGGCGCAGCGGACTGAAGCTTTCTTT
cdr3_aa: CASSLAQRTEAFF

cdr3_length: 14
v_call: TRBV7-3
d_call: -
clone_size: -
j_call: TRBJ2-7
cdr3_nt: TGTGCCAGCAGCTTAGTCTCGCCAGGCTACGAGCAGTACTTC
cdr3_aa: CASSLVSPGYEQYF

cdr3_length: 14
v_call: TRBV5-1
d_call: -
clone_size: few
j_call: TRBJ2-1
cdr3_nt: TGCGCCAGCAGCTTGGCGTCAGTTACAAGTGAGCAGTTCTTC
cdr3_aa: CASSLASVTSEQFF

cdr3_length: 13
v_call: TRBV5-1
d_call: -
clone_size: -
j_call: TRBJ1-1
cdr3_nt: TGCGCCAGCAGCTTGGGTCCAGGGGAGGAAGCTTTCTTT
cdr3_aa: CASSLGPGEEAFF

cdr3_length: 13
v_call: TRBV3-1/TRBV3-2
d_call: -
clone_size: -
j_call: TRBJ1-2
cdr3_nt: TGTGCCAGCAGCCAACCCGGGGGTGGCGGCTACACCTTC
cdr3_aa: CASSQPGGGGYTF

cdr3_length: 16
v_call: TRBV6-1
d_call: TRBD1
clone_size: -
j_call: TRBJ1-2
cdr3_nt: TGTGCCAGCAGTGAGGGAAGCGGAGACAGGGGTTCTGGCTACACCTTC
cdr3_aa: CASSEGSGDRGSGYTF

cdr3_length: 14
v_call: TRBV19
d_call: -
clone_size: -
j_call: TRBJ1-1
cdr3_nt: TGTGCCAGTCCCTCAATCAGGGTAGGAACTGAAGCTTTCTTT
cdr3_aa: CASPSIRVGTEAFF

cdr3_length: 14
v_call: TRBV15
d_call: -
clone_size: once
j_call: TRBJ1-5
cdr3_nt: TGTGCCACCAGCAGAGGGGCAGGGTTGCAGCCCCAGCATTTT
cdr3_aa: CATSRGAGLQPQHF

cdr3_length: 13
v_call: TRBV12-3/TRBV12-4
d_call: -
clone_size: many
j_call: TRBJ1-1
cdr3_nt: TGTGCCAGCAGACTGGGACATTACACTGAAGCTTTCTTT
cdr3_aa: CASRLGHYTEAFF

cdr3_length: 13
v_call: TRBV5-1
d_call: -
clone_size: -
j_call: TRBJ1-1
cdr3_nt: TGCGCCAGCAGCCTTAATCAGGGAACTGAAGCTTTCTTT
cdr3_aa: CASSLNQGTEAFF

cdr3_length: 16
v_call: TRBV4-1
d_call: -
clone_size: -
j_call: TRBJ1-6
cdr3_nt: TGCGCCAGCAGCCAAGATGGGGAGGGAGTGCATTCACCCCTCCACTTT
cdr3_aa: CASSQDGEGVHSPLHF

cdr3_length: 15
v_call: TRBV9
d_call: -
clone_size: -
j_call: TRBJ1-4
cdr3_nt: TGTGCCAGCAGCGTAGCGGGGACATCTAATGAAAAACTGTTTTTT
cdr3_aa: CASSVAGTSNEKLFF

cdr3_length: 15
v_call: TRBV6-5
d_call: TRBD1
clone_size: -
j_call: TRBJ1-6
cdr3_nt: TGTGCCAGCAGTTGGACCCGGGAGCAGGGGGTCCCCCTCCACTTT
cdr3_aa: CASSWTREQGVPLHF

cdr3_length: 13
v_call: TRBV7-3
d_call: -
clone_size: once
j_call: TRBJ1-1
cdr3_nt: TGTGCCAGCAGCCGACAGCAGAACACTGAAGCTTTCTTT
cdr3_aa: CASSRQQNTEAFF

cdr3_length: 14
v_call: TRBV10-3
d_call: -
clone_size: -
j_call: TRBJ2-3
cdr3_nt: TGTGCCATCGGCGGGGCCACTAGCACAGATACGCAGTATTTT
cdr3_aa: CAIGGATSTDTQYF

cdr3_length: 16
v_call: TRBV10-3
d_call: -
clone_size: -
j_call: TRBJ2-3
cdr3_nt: TGTGCCATCAGTGAGTCGTTTGCTAGCGGCACAGATACGCAGTATTTT
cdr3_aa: CAISESFASGTDTQYF

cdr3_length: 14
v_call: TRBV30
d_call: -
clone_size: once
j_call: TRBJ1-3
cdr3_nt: TGTGCCTGGAGTCTTAGGGGGAATGGAAACACCATATATTTT
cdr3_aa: CAWSLRGNGNTIYF

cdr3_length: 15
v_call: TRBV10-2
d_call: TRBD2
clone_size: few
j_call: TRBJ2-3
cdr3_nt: TGCGCCAGCAGTGAAGTGAGCGGGAGCGCAGATACGCAGTATTTT
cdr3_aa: CASSEVSGSADTQYF

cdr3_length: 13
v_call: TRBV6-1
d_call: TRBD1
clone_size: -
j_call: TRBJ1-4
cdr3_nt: TGTGCCACCCGGGACAGCTATAATGAAAAACTGTTTTTT
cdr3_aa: CATRDSYNEKLFF

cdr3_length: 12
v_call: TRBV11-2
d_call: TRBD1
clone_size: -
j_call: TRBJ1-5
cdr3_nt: TGTGCCAGCAGCCCTGGGGGACAGAGAGAGCATTTT
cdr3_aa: CASSPGGQREHF

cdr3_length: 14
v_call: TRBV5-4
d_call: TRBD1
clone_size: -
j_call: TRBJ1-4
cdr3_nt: TGTGCCAGCAGCGTTGACAGGGGGAATGAAAAACTGTTTTTT
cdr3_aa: CASSVDRGNEKLFF

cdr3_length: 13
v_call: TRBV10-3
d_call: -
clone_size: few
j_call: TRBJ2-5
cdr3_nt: TGTGCCATCAGTGACGGCCGTGAAGGGGCCCAGTACTTC
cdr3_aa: CAISDGREGAQYF

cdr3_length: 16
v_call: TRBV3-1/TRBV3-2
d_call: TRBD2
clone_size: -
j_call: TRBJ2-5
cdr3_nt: TGTGCCAGCAGCCAAGTTCGGACGGGGGGGCAAGAGACCCAGTACTTC
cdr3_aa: CASSQVRTGGQETQYF

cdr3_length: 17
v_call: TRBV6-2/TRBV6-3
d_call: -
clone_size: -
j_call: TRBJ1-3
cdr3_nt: TGTGCCAGCAGTTACGGGCTTGGGGCATCCTCCGGAAACACCATATATTTT
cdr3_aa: CASSYGLGASSGNTIYF